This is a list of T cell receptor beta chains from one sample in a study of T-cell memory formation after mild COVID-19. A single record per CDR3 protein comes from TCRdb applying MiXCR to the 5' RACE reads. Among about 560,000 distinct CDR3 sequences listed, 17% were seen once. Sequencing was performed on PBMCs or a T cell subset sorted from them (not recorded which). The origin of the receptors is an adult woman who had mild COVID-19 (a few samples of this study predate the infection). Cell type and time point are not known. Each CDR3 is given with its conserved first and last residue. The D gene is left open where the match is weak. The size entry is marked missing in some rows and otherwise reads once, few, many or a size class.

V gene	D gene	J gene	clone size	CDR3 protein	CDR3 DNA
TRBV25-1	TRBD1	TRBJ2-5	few	CASTPDRGLRAQYF	TGTGCCAGCACCCCAGACAGGGGGCTACGGGCCCAGTACTTC
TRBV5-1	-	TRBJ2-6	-	CASSLGGASGANVLTF	TGCGCCAGCAGCTTGGGGGGCGCATCTGGGGCCAACGTCCTGACTTTC
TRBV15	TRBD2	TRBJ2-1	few	CATSTSNWVLAGREQFF	TGTGCCACCAGCACCTCTAATTGGGTGTTAGCGGGGAGAGAGCAGTTCTTC
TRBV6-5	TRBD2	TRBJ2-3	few	CASSPPGLAGVDTQYF	TGTGCCAGCAGCCCTCCGGGACTAGCGGGAGTGGATACGCAGTATTTT
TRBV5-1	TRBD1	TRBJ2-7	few	CASSDGQGVGYEQYF	TGCGCCAGCAGCGACGGACAGGGGGTCGGTTACGAGCAGTACTTC
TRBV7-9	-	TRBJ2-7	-	CASTLPGSASYEQYF	TGTGCCAGCACCCTACCGGGATCTGCCTCCTACGAGCAGTACTTC
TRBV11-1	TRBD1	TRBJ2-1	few	CASSFTGGVYEQFF	TGTGCCAGCAGCTTTACAGGGGGCGTTTATGAGCAGTTCTTC
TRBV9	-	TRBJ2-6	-	CASSVNREVVGANVLTF	TGTGCCAGCAGCGTCAACAGGGAGGTCGTGGGGGCCAACGTCCTGACTTTC
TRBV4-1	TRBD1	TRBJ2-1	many	CASSQGEGAVDEQFF	TGCGCCAGCAGCCAAGGTGAGGGGGCCGTCGATGAGCAGTTCTTC
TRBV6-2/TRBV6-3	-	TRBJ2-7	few	CASSDMTTGRYEQYF	TGTGCCAGCAGTGATATGACGACAGGTCGCTACGAGCAGTACTTC
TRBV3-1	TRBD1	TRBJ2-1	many	CASSQGTGSYNEQFF	TGTGCCAGCAGCCAAGGGACAGGGTCCTACAATGAGCAGTTCTTC
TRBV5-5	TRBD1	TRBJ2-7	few	CASGPGQDTYEQYF	TGTGCCAGCGGCCCGGGACAGGATACCTACGAGCAGTACTTC
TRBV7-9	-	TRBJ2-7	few	CASSVGAGLVDYEQYF	TGTGCCAGCAGCGTCGGGGCGGGGCTGGTTGACTACGAGCAGTACTTC
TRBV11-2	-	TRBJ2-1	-	CASSGPPSYNEQFF	TGTGCCAGCAGCGGACCTCCCTCCTACAATGAGCAGTTCTTC
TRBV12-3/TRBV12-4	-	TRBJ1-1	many	CASKLDPTSREAFF	TGTGCCAGCAAACTGGACCCTACGAGCCGGGAAGCTTTCTTT
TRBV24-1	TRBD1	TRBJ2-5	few	CATSDPGTGGEETQYF	TGTGCCACCAGTGACCCCGGGACAGGGGGCGAAGAGACCCAGTACTTC
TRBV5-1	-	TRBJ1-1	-	CASSLKAKVGSVHTEAFF	TGCGCCAGCAGCTTGAAAGCGAAGGTCGGGTCTGTCCACACTGAAGCTTTCTTT
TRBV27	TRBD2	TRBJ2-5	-	CASTLPAGAGEETQYF	TGTGCCAGCACCCTACCCGCCGGGGCGGGAGAAGAGACCCAGTACTTC
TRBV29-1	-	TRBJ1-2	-	CSVHPGGGKNYGYTF	TGCAGCGTTCATCCGGGGGGAGGGAAAAACTATGGCTACACCTTC
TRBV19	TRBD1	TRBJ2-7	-	CASSRDRAGEQYF	TGTGCCAGCAGCCGGGACAGGGCCGGCGAGCAGTACTTC
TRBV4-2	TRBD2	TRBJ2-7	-	CASSQEVTAGGTYEQYF	TGTGCCAGCAGCCAAGAGGTTACGGCGGGAGGGACCTACGAGCAGTACTTC
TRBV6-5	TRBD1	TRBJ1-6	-	CASSSWTGGRNSPLHF	TGTGCCAGCAGCTCTTGGACAGGGGGCCGGAATTCACCCCTCCACTTT
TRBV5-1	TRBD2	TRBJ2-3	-	CASSSSSSGGASFDTQYF	TGCGCCAGCAGCTCGTCCTCTAGCGGGGGGGCCAGTTTTGATACGCAGTATTTT
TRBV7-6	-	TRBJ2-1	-	CASSSPAAGRSYNEQFF	TGTGCCAGCAGCTCCCCCGCGGCAGGCCGCTCCTACAATGAGCAGTTCTTC
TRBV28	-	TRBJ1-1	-	CASSPYVGGEAFF	TGTGCCAGCAGTCCGTACGTCGGGGGTGAAGCTTTCTTT
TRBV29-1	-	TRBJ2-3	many	CSGKGSRGGHNADTQYF	TGCAGCGGAAAAGGAAGCAGAGGGGGGCATAACGCAGATACGCAGTATTTT
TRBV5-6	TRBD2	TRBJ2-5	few	CASSYLAGQRETQYF	TGTGCCAGCAGTTATCTAGCGGGACAACGGGAGACCCAGTACTTC
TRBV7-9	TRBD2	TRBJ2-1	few	CASSSPRGGGHNEQFF	TGTGCCAGCAGTTCGCCCAGAGGCGGGGGGCACAATGAGCAGTTCTTC
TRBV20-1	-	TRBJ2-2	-	CSARTEGQVTGELFF	TGCAGTGCTAGGACCGAAGGGCAAGTTACCGGGGAGCTGTTTTTT
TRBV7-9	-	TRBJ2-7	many	CASSLDFYEQYF	TGTGCCAGCAGCTTAGACTTCTACGAGCAGTACTTC
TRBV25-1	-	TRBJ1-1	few	CASSFGASGEAFF	TGTGCCAGCAGTTTCGGCGCCTCTGGCGAAGCTTTCTTT
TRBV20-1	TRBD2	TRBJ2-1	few	CSAGLAGGYNEQFF	TGCAGTGCTGGACTAGCGGGAGGTTACAATGAGCAGTTCTTC
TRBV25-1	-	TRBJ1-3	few	CASMWGSGNTIYF	TGTGCCAGCATGTGGGGTTCTGGAAACACCATATATTTT
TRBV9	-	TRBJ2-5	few	CASSAMGAVLETQYF	TGTGCCAGCAGCGCTATGGGGGCAGTGCTAGAGACCCAGTACTTC
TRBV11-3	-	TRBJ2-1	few	CASKRTANDNEQFF	TGTGCCAGCAAACGGACAGCAAACGACAATGAGCAGTTCTTC